This TCR beta chain is drawn from a study of blood T cells in healthy people across ages. Study observations and caveats: A strong correlation was found between TCR beta diversity and the percentage of naive T cells. Naive and antigen-experienced cells could not be conclusively compared, given unsorted PBMCs.

The CDR3 sequence is 13 residues long. V was shortened by 3 bases and J by 3 bases, with 9 bases between the two germline ends. Germline CDR1 SEHNR, CDR2 FQNEAQ (reference sequence). Through a sample-barcoded 5' primer and a J-beta primer mix, a second PCR was run for roughly 6 to 12 cycles. TCRdb reprocessed the 5' RACE reads via MiXCR and lists one record per CDR3 protein. The data show about 760,000 distinct CDR3 sequences, 25% seen once. This clonotype was picked up many times. What it binds is not known. Donor samples were obtained from healthy Caucasian individuals from Russia, aged about 6 to 95. The sample was also reused in another study, on T cells of mothers and their children. According to that study: It was through the M1S primer of the second PCR that sample barcodes and 2-4 random nucleotides were added.

Sequenced sample: blood. The sequence was obtained from a boy younger than 18 in good health. This sequence joins TRBV7-9 and TRBJ2-7; no clear D. CDR3: CASSFGNLYEQYF. CDR3 DNA sequence: TGTGCCAGCAGCTTTGGCAACCTCTACGAGCAGTACTTC.